This TCR beta chain comes out of a study of blood T cell repertoires in COVID-19 (TCRdb year 2020). Some background on the complete study: Collaborator samples came from the United States, Italy and Spain and covered acute and convalescent phases of COVID-19. The repertoires were released in a freely available public database intended as a resource for research on the immune response to SARS-CoV-2. The prospective study material was composed of cDNA or gDNA derived from T cells, B-cell-depleted T cells, or PBMCs. Subjects who had been exposed to COVID-19, were actively infected with it, or had recovered from it provided the deeply sampled blood TCRbeta repertoires that made up the dataset. A de-identified subject ID, COVID-19 status, age in years and sex were almost always included in the sample metadata. The samples were drawn from the first 160 participants of the ongoing ImmuneRACE study and from 1,254 subjects provided by 6 global collaborators. HLA class I and class II types, where available, came from metadata supplied by the sample provider rather than from assay-based typing.

From its cysteine to its phenylalanine, the CDR3 spans 15 amino acids. CDR3 DNA only is kept here, 45 bases in frame from base 1. Based on the germline V gene, the CDR1 and CDR2 sequences are WSHSY and SAAADI. V and J are truncated by 0 bases and 7 bases respectively, leaving an intervening sequence of 15 bases. Collaborating institutions collected whole blood in K2EDTA tubes following their own protocols. For TCRbeta analysis, collaborators shipped samples in one of three forms: frozen whole blood, isolated PBMCs, or DNA extracted from either of those sample types. Beyond this particular receptor, the publication reports: Clinical and demographic metadata were provided uncurated, with the amount varying by source and participant.

TCRbeta CDR3 regions were amplified from genomic DNA using the immunoSEQ Assay, a bias-controlled multiplex PCR. As for the authors' bioinformatics: Nucleated cell counts per sample were estimated from amplification of reference gene primers within the assay. Sequence reads were collapsed and filtered to measure the absolute abundance of every unique TCRbeta CDR3 rearrangement. Productive Simpson clonality was computed per sample as the square root of Simpson's diversity index over productive rearrangements. The table comes from immuneACCESS by way of TCRdb, which keeps in-frame sequences with V and J called. Part of the clones is missing from these tables; in studies checked, under half for an unresolved V gene and the rest for unknown reasons. That table is the source of V, J and clone size, and D and trimming were worked out from the DNA. The sample yields more than 70,000 clones; around 83% were counted once. Jointly, the top ten make up around 29% of the sample.

Remarks on this clone: There is no known antigen for this receptor. Qualities for individual bases were not recorded, and no much larger clone is one base off.

This clonotype was sampled from a human donor in a cohort sampled during active COVID-19. This chain joins TRBV10-2 to TRBJ1-2; a confident D gene designation cannot be given. Sequences were obtained from peripheral blood. The nucleotide sequence reads TGCGCCAGCAGTGAGTCGAGAGGGCTCGTTGTTGGCTACACCTTC. This encodes CASSESRGLVVGYTF.